This TCR beta chain is drawn from a study of CD8+ T cells in alopecia areata (dated by TCRdb to the late 2010s). Background on the whole study: The treated patients took part in an open-label pilot trial in which moderate-to-severe alopecia areata was treated with oral tofacitinib at 5 to 10 mg twice daily. In treated patients, disease severity was measured using the SALT score, which gives the percentage of scalp surface area affected. Tofacitinib-treated patients had biopsies at baseline and at 4 and 24 weeks of treatment, with a later scalp biopsy in several patients. High-throughput TCRbeta sequencing was used to examine T cell clonal expansion in alopecia areata in both the C3H/HeJ mouse model and human patients. Human TCRbeta sequencing covered scalp tissue and sorted CD4+ and CD8+ peripheral blood T cells from patchy and totalis/universalis alopecia areata patients and healthy controls. RNA was extracted with the PAXgene miRNA kit for fixed scalp, the miRNeasy kit for PBMCs, and the RNeasy kit for mouse skin. Patients stayed on tofacitinib for 6 to 18 months and then had 6 months of follow-up off drug so that delayed response and recurrence could be assessed. TCRbeta CDR3 regions were amplified by immunoSEQ multiplex PCR using 35 Vbeta forward and 13 Jbeta reverse primers. Clonality in the scalp was compared among normal scalp (n=4), patchy alopecia areata scalp (n=8), and alopecia totalis/universalis scalp (n=8). Points the paper makes about the study in general: Lesional scalp, especially in alopecia totalis/universalis, showed higher clonality and more expanded CD8+ clones than normal scalp, suggesting antigenic drive. Scalp clonality and the number of expanded CD8+ clones among the top 100 scalp clones were significantly decreased by tofacitinib. Resident alphabeta T cells in normal human skin are also sequenced, complicating scalp TCR repertoire analysis, unlike mouse skin dominated by gammadelta T cells. Because the treated cohort was small and had only one nonresponder, larger studies are needed to examine links between baseline CD8+ expansion and response. Shared TCR sequences between patients were less evident than in mice, which may be partly attributable to HLA diversity in the patient population. Many expanded lesional clones were found to persist in scalp and blood during tofacitinib treatment, and relapse after treatment cessation may be partly explained by this persistence.

Receptors were amplified or captured by the immunoSEQ multiplex PCR assay. RNA was extracted from all samples and reverse transcribed into cDNA as template for TCR sequencing. SuperScript III was used for first-strand cDNA synthesis, primed with a 2:1 mix of oligo-dT and random hexamers. Amplification bias was assessed with a synthetic immune receptor repertoire, and residual bias was removed computationally. The original pipeline was this. Raw reads were preprocessed to remove errors, and CDR3 was defined according to IMGT conventions as the region from the conserved cysteine to phenylalanine. Clonality was computed as 1 minus the Shannon entropy, with the entropy normalized by log2 of the number of productive unique TCRs. Whether scalp clones were CD4 or CD8 was inferred by matching scalp TCRbeta sequences against CD4 and CD8 repertoires sorted from blood. TCRdb re-hosts the immuneACCESS table, in-frame sequences only. Its copies lack some clones; in the studies checked, an unresolved V gene accounts for under half of them, and the cause for the rest is not known. V, J and clone size reflect that table, while D and trimming were determined from the DNA. This sample gives around 100,000 clones in total; about three fifths of them show up just once. The ten largest clones capture 10% to 15% of the sample.

This clone was seen only a few times. It has no known antigen specificity. No much larger clonotype is one base removed from it; base qualities were not supplied. The sample's time point, from its label and the paper: about 25 weeks on oral tofacitinib. What the treatment or condition label conveys for this sample: oral pan-JAK inhibitor, 5-10 mg twice daily. From alopecia areata patients, peripheral blood was collected along with lesional scalp punch biopsies. PBMCs were isolated by density centrifugation and stained for CD3, CD4 and CD8, and CD4+ and CD8+ T cells were sorted on a FACSAria. Here the sequenced sample was CD8+ T cells sorted from blood, taken at week 24, from a patient treated with tofacitinib. This sequence originates from a human donor with alopecia areata.

The DNA sequence follows: TGTGCCTTCTTTAGCGGGTCCACCTACAATGAGCAGTTCTTC. Its amino acids are CAFFSGSTYNEQFF. Here the chain combines TRBV30 and TRBJ2-1; 7 bases in between match TRBD2. The CDR3 has 14 amino acids, counting the end cysteine and phenylalanine. CDR3 DNA only is kept here, 42 bases in frame from base 1. The germline V gene (reference sequence) supplies CDR1 GTSNPN and CDR2 SVGIG. V has 7 bases trimmed and J has 2 bases trimmed; junction bases matching no gene number 8.